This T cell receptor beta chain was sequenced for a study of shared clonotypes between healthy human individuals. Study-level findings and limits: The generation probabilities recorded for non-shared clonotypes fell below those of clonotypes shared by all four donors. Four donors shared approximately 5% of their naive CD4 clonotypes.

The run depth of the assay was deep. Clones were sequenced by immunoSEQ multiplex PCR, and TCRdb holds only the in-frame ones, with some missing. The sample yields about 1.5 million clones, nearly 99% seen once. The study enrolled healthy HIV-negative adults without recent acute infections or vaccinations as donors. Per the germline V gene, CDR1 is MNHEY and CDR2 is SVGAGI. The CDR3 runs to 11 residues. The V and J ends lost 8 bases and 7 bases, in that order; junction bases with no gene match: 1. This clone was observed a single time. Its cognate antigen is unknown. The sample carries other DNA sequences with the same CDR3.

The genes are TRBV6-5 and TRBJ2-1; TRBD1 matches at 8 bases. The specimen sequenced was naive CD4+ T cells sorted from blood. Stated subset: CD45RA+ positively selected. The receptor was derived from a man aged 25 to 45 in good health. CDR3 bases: TGTGCCAGCCGACAGGGGAATGAGCAGTTCTTC. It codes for CASRQGNEQFF.